The 2 T cell receptor beta chains reported below all come from one sample, sequenced in a study of shared clonotypes between healthy human individuals. The protocol was immunoSEQ multiplex PCR, while the TCRdb copy is restricted to in-frame clones and leaves out a portion. The table has fewer than 700,000 clones, approximately 95% seen once; the top ten hold over 0.09%. CD8 cells regarded as naive lacked CD45RO, were positively chosen for CCR7, and omitted terminally differentiated effector memory CD45RA+ cells. The source material was naive CD8+ T cells sorted from blood. The receptor set was obtained from a woman in her twenties or thirties in good health.

This chain connects TRBV28 to TRBJ1-5; the D is unclear. V was trimmed by 1 base and J by 5 bases, leaving 9 bases between them. CDR3 size: 14 residues. Germline CDR1 MDHEN, CDR2 SYDVKM. The DNA of the CDR3 is TGTGCCAGCAGTTTATATACAGTGGATCAGCCCCAGCATTTT. It is translated as CASSLYTVDQPQHF.

The chain recombines TRBV27 with TRBJ2-7; D may be TRBD1 or TRBD2 (5 bases each). This CDR3 has 14 amino acids. The V end lost 8 bases, the J end lost 2 bases, and 16 bases lay between the germline ends. Germline V gives CDR1 MNHEY, CDR2 SMNVEV (reference sequence). The chain's CDR3 is CASQTRGGPYEQYF. The CDR3 DNA reads as TGTGCCAGCCAAACTAGGGGTGGGCCCTACGAGCAGTACTTC.